This passage covers 21 T cell receptor beta chains from one sample sequenced in a study of blood T cell repertoires in COVID-19. The assay was immunoSEQ multiplex PCR, and TCRdb's table has in-frame clones only and misses some. This table has a few hundred thousand clones, roughly 84% appearing once. Sequencing input: peripheral blood. These receptors were obtained from a woman aged 55-75 years who had recovered from COVID-19.

The chain is built from TRBV19 and TRBJ1-2; maybe TRBD1 (5 bases). From germline, CDR1 is LNHDA and CDR2 SQIVND (reference sequence). The CDR3 runs to 13 residues. Trimming took 1 base from V and 8 from J, leaving 11 bases between them. The CDR3 coding sequence is TGTGCCAGTAGTATAGTAGCGGGGGAAGGCTACACCTTC. Its translation: CASSIVAGEGYTF.

This rearrangement joins TRBV6-1 to TRBJ2-2; 9 nucleotides align to TRBD1. V shed 3 bases and J 5 bases; nucleotides not matched to a gene: 1. Germline V gene sequence: CDR1 MNHNS, CDR2 SASEGT. The CDR3 totals 14 residues. The CDR3 nucleotides are TGTGCCAGCAGTGAGACAGGGGGGACCGGGGAGCTGTTTTTT. Residues: CASSETGGTGELFF.

The V gene is TRBV30, the J gene TRBJ2-3; 11 bases are a match to TRBD1. Germline V CDR1 and CDR2: GTSNPN, SVGIG (reference sequence). The V segment lost 0 bases and the J segment 5 bases; nucleotides outside the gene matches: 4. The CDR3 contains 15 residues. The CDR3 nucleotides are TGTGCCTGGAGTGTACTGGGGACAGGGGGAGATACGCAGTATTTT. Encoded protein: CAWSVLGTGGDTQYF.

The V gene is TRBV30, the J gene TRBJ1-1; possible D gene TRBD1, 6 bases. V was cut by 5 bases and J by 0 bases, with 10 bases left in between. The CDR3 spans 13 residues. Germline CDR1 GTSNPN, CDR2 SVGIG (reference sequence). CDR3 sequence (DNA): TGTGCCTGGGGCGGACAGATGAACACTGAAGCTTTCTTT. Translation gives CAWGGQMNTEAFF. Supplemented by reference TRBV30 and TRBJ1-1, the full variable domain reads SQTIHQWPATLVQPVGSPLSLECTVEGTSNPNLYWYRQAAGRGLQLLFYSVGIGQISSEVPQNLSASRPQDRQFILSSKKLLLSDSGFYLCAWGGQMNTEAFFGQGTRLTVV.

The chain joins TRBV6-4 to TRBJ2-3; perhaps TRBD2 as D (5 bases). This CDR3 has 16 amino acids. The germline V gene encodes CDR1 MRHNA and CDR2 SNTAGT. With 3 bases removed from V and 4 bases from J, the gap between germline ends came to 17 bases. CDR3 DNA sequence: TGTGCCAGCAGTGAGCTTGGAGGTTCACCAGCAGATACGCAGTATTTT. It is translated as CASSELGGSPADTQYF.

J is TRBJ1-1 and V is TRBV3-1 (or the pseudogene TRBV3-2); D unclear. Germline CDR1 is LGHDT and CDR2 is YNNKEL (reference sequence). This CDR3 spans 15 amino acids. V was shortened by 5 bases and J by 1 base, with 14 bases between the two germline ends. CDR3 in amino acids: CASSRGGLTNTEAFF. CDR3 in DNA: TGTGCCAGCAGCAGAGGAGGTTTAACGAACACTGAAGCTTTCTTT.

This chain connects TRBV12-3 or TRBV12-4 to TRBJ1-1; tentatively, D is TRBD1 (6 bases). CDR3 length: 12 amino acids. Trimming pared 5 bases from V and 6 bases from J, leaving 10 bases between. Written as DNA, the CDR3 is TGTGCCAGCAGTCCCAGGGGATCTGAAGCTTTCTTT. This codes for CASSPRGSEAFF.

The count of this clone is one. The genes are TRBV18 and TRBJ1-2; no firm D call. Trimming removed 2 bases from V and 1 base from J, with 11 bases in between. The CDR3 is 15 residues long. Germline-derived CDR1 and CDR2 are KGHSH and LQKENI. As DNA, the CDR3 is TGTGCCAGCTCACCATCTATGGGAGTTAACTATGGCTACACCTTC. It yields the protein CASSPSMGVNYGYTF.

V usage is TRBV18 and J usage is TRBJ1-3; a weak D match, TRBD1 (5 bases). CDR3 length: 15 residues. Trimming stripped 6 bases from V and 4 bases from J, with 16 bases between. Germline V gene data show CDR1 as KGHSH and CDR2 as LQKENI. The CDR3, as DNA: TGTGCCAGCTCTCCTCAGGGCTTTCAAGGAAACACCATATATTTT. Encoded protein: CASSPQGFQGNTIYF.

The chain joins TRBV7-2 to TRBJ2-7; D is perhaps TRBD1 (5 bases). This CDR3 comprises 14 residues. Germline CDR1 is SGHTA and CDR2 is FQGNSA. The V gene lost 2 bases and the J gene lost 5 bases, with 13 bases spanning the gap. The CDR3 sequence is CASSLSGAANEQYF. The CDR3 nucleotides are TGTGCCAGCAGCTTATCTGGGGCCGCAAACGAGCAGTACTTC.

The chain joins TRBV7-9 to TRBJ2-7; 8 nucleotides agree with TRBD1. The CDR3 is 14 residues long. Germline CDR1 SEHNR, CDR2 FQNEAQ (reference sequence). The junction had 5 bases not matched to a gene; V was cut back by 5 bases and J by 2 bases. The CDR3 loop is CASSRGTGAYEQYF. The CDR3 DNA follows: TGTGCCAGCAGCCGTGGGACAGGAGCCTACGAGCAGTACTTC. Supplemented by reference TRBV7-9 and TRBJ2-7, the full variable domain reads DTGVSQNPRHKITKRGQNVTFRCDPISEHNRLYWYRQTLGQGPEFLTYFQNEAQLEKSRLLSDRFSAERPKGSFSTLEIQRTEQGDSAMYLCASSRGTGAYEQYFGPGTRLTVT.

This CDR3 is CASSRGTSGGSYEQYF. The CDR3 coding sequence is TGTGCCAGCAGCCGCGGGACTAGCGGGGGATCCTACGAGCAGTACTTC. The genes are TRBV3-1 (or the pseudogene TRBV3-2) and TRBJ2-7; TRBD2 aligns across 14 bases. The V gene end was trimmed by 4 bases and the J gene end by 1 base; junction bases not matched to a gene: 3. Germline CDR1 reads LGHDT; CDR2 reads YNNKEL (reference sequence). The CDR3 spans 16 residues.

The chain joins TRBV7-2 to TRBJ2-3, with D perhaps TRBD1 (5 bases). Trimming took off 7 bases at V and 3 bases at J, with 14 bases between the two ends. Germline assignment: CDR1 SGHTA and CDR2 FQGNSA. The CDR3 runs to 14 residues. CDR3 nucleotide sequence: TGTGCCAGCACTTTTCCTGGGGCTACAGATACGCAGTATTTT. It yields the protein CASTFPGATDTQYF. Full variable domain (outside the CDR3, taken from reference TRBV7-2 and TRBJ2-3): GAGVSQSPSNKVTEKGKDVELRCDPISGHTALYWYRQSLGQGLEFLIYFQGNSAPDKSGLPSDRFSAERTGGSVSTLTIQRTQQEDSAVYLCASTFPGATDTQYFGPGTRLTVL.

Only a few counts were recorded for this clone. The chain couples TRBV11-2 to TRBJ1-3; 7 bases line up with TRBD1. The V and J ends lost 2 bases and 0 bases, in that order; junction bases with no gene match: 4. CDR1 and CDR2 (germline): SGHAT, FQNNGV. The length of the CDR3 is 16 residues. The CDR3 loop reads CASSLRTGISGNTIYF. As DNA, the CDR3 is TGTGCCAGCAGCTTACGGACAGGAATCTCTGGAAACACCATATATTTT.

This sequence joins TRBV15 and TRBJ2-3, with 9 bases that match TRBD2. Germline values: CDR1 LNHNV, CDR2 YYDKDF (reference sequence). With V trimmed by 4 bases and J by 1 base, 12 bases remained unmatched. CDR3 length: 18 amino acids. The CDR3: CATSTRLAGNPGTDTQYF. CDR3 in DNA: TGTGCCACCAGCACCCGCCTAGCGGGGAACCCCGGCACAGATACGCAGTATTTT.

CDR3: CASSPGQGYGKLFF. The CDR3 DNA is TGTGCCAGCTCACCCGGCCAGGGGTACGGAAAACTGTTTTTT. The chain recombines TRBV18 with TRBJ1-4; TRBD1 is a possible D gene (6 bases). Trimming stripped 3 bases from V and 10 bases from J, with 15 bases between. The CDR3 loop spans 14 amino acids. CDR1 and CDR2 from the germline V gene are KGHSH and LQKENI.

CDR3 residues: CASSVGGNADEQYF. As DNA, the CDR3 is TGTGCCAGCAGCGTGGGGGGTAATGCGGACGAGCAGTACTTC. The genes are TRBV11-3 and TRBJ2-7, with D possibly TRBD2 on 6 matching bases. There are 14 residues in the CDR3. V lost 5 bases, J lost 5 bases, and 16 bases lay in between. Germline V gene sequence: CDR1 SGHNT, CDR2 YENEEA.

This chain connects TRBV30 to TRBJ2-7; a possible D gene is TRBD1 (6 bases). Germline CDR1 and CDR2: GTSNPN and SVGIG (reference sequence). The V and J ends lost 2 bases and 1 base respectively, with 12 bases between them. The CDR3 extends over 14 amino acids. This chain's CDR3 is CAWSTSGTSYEQYF. The CDR3 coding sequence is TGTGCCTGGAGTACCTCCGGGACATCCTACGAGCAGTACTTC. Full variable domain (outside the CDR3, taken from reference TRBV30 and TRBJ2-7): SQTIHQWPATLVQPVGSPLSLECTVEGTSNPNLYWYRQAAGRGLQLLFYSVGIGQISSEVPQNLSASRPQDRQFILSSKKLLLSDSGFYLCAWSTSGTSYEQYFGPGTRLTVT.

V gene TRBV7-2 combines with J gene TRBJ2-7; TRBD1 matches at 10 bases. Germline V lookup: CDR1 SGHTA, CDR2 FQGNSA. This CDR3 has 15 residues. With V trimmed by 2 bases and J by 5 bases, 6 bases remained unmatched. This CDR3 is CASSLNPDRGNEQYF. CDR3 nucleotide sequence: TGTGCCAGCAGCTTAAACCCGGACAGGGGGAACGAGCAGTACTTC.

This sequence joins TRBV4-1 and TRBJ2-3, with 7 nucleotides matching TRBD2. The germline V gene encodes CDR1 MGHRA and CDR2 YSYEKL. This CDR3 has 14 residues. Trimming took 3 bases from V and 5 from J; bases not matched to a gene: 5. CDR3 nucleotides: TGCGCCAGCAGCCACGGGGGGAGCCAAGATACGCAGTATTTT. Protein sequence: CASSHGGSQDTQYF.

This clone was detected once. The chain links TRBV7-2 to TRBJ2-6, with TRBD1 identical over 10 bases. The CDR3 has 17 amino acids. Per germline, CDR1 SGHTA and CDR2 FQGNSA. The junction had 9 bases not matched to a gene; V was cut back by 6 bases and J by 4 bases. The CDR3, as DNA: TGTGCCAGCAGTCCCGGGACAGGGGTAGCCGGGGCCAACGTCCTGACTTTC. It yields the protein CASSPGTGVAGANVLTF. The complete variable domain, with remaining parts taken from reference TRBV7-2 and TRBJ2-6, reads GAGVSQSPSNKVTEKGKDVELRCDPISGHTALYWYRQSLGQGLEFLIYFQGNSAPDKSGLPSDRFSAERTGGSVSTLTIQRTQQEDSAVYLCASSPGTGVAGANVLTFGAGSRLTVL.